Listed here are 10 T cell receptor beta chains from one sample, sequenced in a study of tissue T cells after allogeneic stem cell transplantation. Generated by immunoSEQ multiplex PCR, the TCRdb table keeps only in-frame clones and is missing some. The profile covers under 5,000 clones, with approximately 66% appearing a single time and 6.5% to 7.5% taken by the ten largest. Sample: left colon tissue, taken at autopsy. The receptors come from a male donor at least 60 years old with lung cancer.

In this sample, this clone turned up a few times. The chain joins TRBV28 to TRBJ1-5; D gene unclear. Trimming stripped 7 bases from V and 7 bases from J, with 17 bases between. The CDR3 totals 14 residues. Per germline, CDR1 MDHEN and CDR2 SYDVKM. The CDR3 loop is CASTLWGRNQPQHF. The CDR3 nucleotides read TGTGCCAGCACCCTCTGGGGTAGGAACCAGCCCCAGCATTTT.

The CDR3 region is CSVGGQGTDTQYF. Written as DNA, the CDR3 is TGCAGCGTGGGTGGACAGGGGACAGATACGCAGTATTTT. This rearrangement joins TRBV29-1 to TRBJ2-3; 9 bases are shared with TRBD1. Germline values: CDR1 SQVTM, CDR2 ANQGSEA. CDR3 length: 13 amino acids. Trimming at V came to 6 bases and at J to 3 bases, leaving 4 bases not matched to a gene.

The J gene is TRBJ2-7, the V gene TRBV7-2, with D unresolved. Trimming shortened V by 1 base and J by 2 bases, and 15 bases separated the two germline ends. This CDR3 is built from 16 residues. In germline, CDR1 is SGHTA, CDR2 FQGNSA. CDR3 coding DNA: TGTGCCAGCAGCTTAGATCTTGGGCTAGGAGCCTACGAGCAGTACTTC. Its translation is CASSLDLGLGAYEQYF.

The rearrangement uses TRBV20-1 and TRBJ2-5; possible D gene TRBD1, 5 bases. CDR3 size: 15 residues. Deletions cut 3 bases from V and 2 bases from J, with 16 bases between. Germline V CDR1 and CDR2: DFQATT, SNEGSKA (reference sequence). CDR3 DNA: TGCAGTGCTAGTGCGGTGGGGCTAAATCAAGAGACCCAGTACTTC. It is translated as CSASAVGLNQETQYF.

This clone was detected a few times. The chain carries TRBV18 and TRBJ1-5, with 8 nucleotides matching TRBD1. CDR3 length: 15 amino acids. Trimming removed 5 bases from V and 0 bases from J; junction bases left unmatched: 3. Germline CDR1 and CDR2: KGHSH and LQKENI. CDR3 nucleotides: TGTGCCAGCTCAAAAACAGGGGGTAGCAATCAGCCCCAGCATTTT. Protein: CASSKTGGSNQPQHF.

This clone was observed a single time. The CDR3 DNA sequence: TGCAGCGTTGAGGCGCAGGGGCACTATGGCTACACCTTC. Its protein is CSVEAQGHYGYTF. The chain carries TRBV29-1 and TRBJ1-2; possible D gene TRBD1, 6 bases. The V end was cut by 3 bases, the J end by 3 bases, with 11 bases between. The CDR3 length is 13 residues. Germline V lookup: CDR1 SQVTM, CDR2 ANQGSEA.

The chain has TRBV18 and TRBJ2-7; D unresolved. The CDR3 is made up of 12 amino acids. Trimming stripped 2 bases from V and 7 bases from J, with 9 bases between. CDR1 and CDR2 from the germline V gene are KGHSH and LQKENI. CDR3 nucleotides: TGTGCCAGCTCACCATACACCGAAGAGCAGTACTTC. It yields the protein CASSPYTEEQYF.

This chain links TRBV27 with TRBJ2-1; 12 bases map to TRBD1. Germline V lookup: CDR1 MNHEY, CDR2 SMNVEV (reference sequence). The CDR3 is made up of 15 amino acids. The ends lost 6 bases at V and 4 bases at J; junction bases unmatched: 4. Here the CDR3 reads CASRPGQGAYNEQFF. CDR3 sequence (DNA): TGTGCCAGCAGACCGGGACAGGGGGCTTACAATGAGCAGTTCTTC.

The V call is TRBV29-1, the J call TRBJ2-3; 7 nucleotides align to TRBD1. The CDR3 sequence is 12 residues long. The V gene's germline CDR1 is SQVTM and CDR2 ANQGSEA. With V trimmed by 7 bases and J by 2 bases, 3 bases remained unmatched. The CDR3 nucleotides are TGCAGCGCAGGACAGGTCACAGATACGCAGTATTTT. Its translation is CSAGQVTDTQYF.

For the CDR3, the DNA is TGTGCCAGCAGCCTCACCTCTCCGGGGGGCGAGCAGTACTTC. It is translated as CASSLTSPGGEQYF. The gene calls are TRBV3-1 (or the pseudogene TRBV3-2) and TRBJ2-7; 7 positions match TRBD2. The CDR3 is made up of 14 amino acids. Germline CDR1 is LGHDT and CDR2 is YNNKEL (reference sequence). V trimming: 4 bases; J trimming: 6 bases; junction bases outside the gene matches: 9.